This TCR beta chain is drawn from a study of cytomegalovirus exposure and HLA in healthy donors. This clone is classed as medium-sized. The CDR3 is made up of 15 amino acids. J gave up 2 bases and V 5 bases, and 6 bases lay outside the gene matches. Germline CDR1 and CDR2: SGHTA and FQGNSA. PCR used 60 Vbeta primers and 13 Jbeta primers. TCRdb's copy holds only in-frame clones and misses some; the assay was immunoSEQ multiplex PCR. Among approximately 120,000 clones listed, 75% to 85% were seen once. Sequencing was carried out using PBMCs. The clonotype was recovered from a woman between 45 and 60 years old in good health and CMV-seropositive. The genes are TRBV7-2 and TRBJ1-5, with 7 bases fitting TRBD1. CDR3 DNA: TGTGCCAGCAGCCTCCGACAGGGCGGCAATCAGCCCCAGCATTTT. Translation: CASSLRQGGNQPQHF.